This T cell receptor beta chain came from a study of T cell responses to AZD1222 COVID-19 vaccine. Study-wide results and limits: White British people made up most donors, females outnumbered males, and clonal diversity was possibly underestimated. CD4 TCRs linked to vaccination spanned spike, dominating at 160-218 and 743-854. Following two doses of AZD1222, Spike-specific TCR breadth and depth rose.

In the case of this clone: Its antigen is not known.

CDR3 length: 21 amino acids. Some clones are missing from TCRdb's copy, which holds only in-frame ones; the method was immunoSEQ multiplex PCR. Here the sample spans 90,000 to 120,000 clones, more than 80% being singletons. The clonotype comes from an adult in good health. The chain couples TRBV21-1 to TRBJ2-1; TRBD1 was called by the table and not checked on the DNA. TRBV21-1 is termed a pseudogene. Here the sequenced sample was peripheral blood, taken on day 0 of AZD1222 vaccination. The CDR3 DNA sequence: TGTGCCAGCAGCACGGTCCCGGGACAGGTTTTGGTCACCGTAGGTGACGATGAGCAGTTCTTC. Protein sequence: CASSTVPGQVLVTVGDDEQFF.